The rows below give T cell receptor beta chains drawn from one sample of a study of cytomegalovirus exposure and HLA in healthy donors. Assay: immunoSEQ multiplex PCR; the TCRdb copy retains only in-frame clones and omits some. This sample yields approximately 120,000 clones, of which 77% are seen a single time; 10% to 15% belongs to the top ten. Sequenced sample: PBMCs. The receptors were sampled from a woman between 35 and 50 years old in good health and CMV-seropositive. Both conserved end residues are part of each CDR3. The order of the fields is clone size, D gene, J gene, V gene, CDR3 protein, CDR3 DNA. D genes are given only for firm matches. Where a row states a size, it is once, few, many or the class of an expanded clone; other rows omit it.

NA NA TRBJ1-5 TRBV18 CASSQQQGLGSSNQPQHF TGTGCCAGCTCACAGCAACAGGGCTTGGGGAGTAGCAATCAGCCCCAGCATTTT
NA TRBD1 TRBJ1-3 TRBV5-6 CASSLDRRNTIYF TGTGCCAGCAGTCTGGACAGGAGGAACACCATATATTTT
few NA TRBJ2-7 TRBV23-1 CASSQSQQEVGYEQYF TGCGCCAGCAGTCAATCACAACAGGAAGTGGGCTACGAGCAGTACTTC
NA TRBD1 TRBJ1-5 TRBV2 CASSQGQAQPQHF TGTGCCAGCAGTCAGGGACAGGCGCAGCCCCAGCATTTT
NA NA TRBJ2-7 TRBV5-1 CASSRSGYSSYEQYF TGCGCCAGCAGCCGCTCAGGGTACAGCTCCTACGAGCAGTACTTC
NA TRBD2 TRBJ2-1 TRBV9 CASSESGTRDNEQFF TGTGCCAGCAGCGAATCCGGGACTAGGGACAATGAGCAGTTCTTC
NA NA TRBJ2-7 TRBV2 CASSEARTAAASYEQYF TGTGCCAGCAGTGAAGCCCGCACAGCAGCGGCCTCCTACGAGCAGTACTTC
NA NA TRBJ2-6 TRBV19 CASTSNPGSGANVLTF TGTGCCAGTACTTCAAACCCAGGGTCCGGGGCCAACGTCCTGACTTTC
NA NA TRBJ2-7 TRBV5-5 CASSLAGGPYEQYF TGTGCCAGCAGCTTGGCAGGAGGGCCCTACGAGCAGTACTTC
NA TRBD1 TRBJ2-1 TRBV19 CASSTHRDRGPLEQFF TGTGCCAGTAGTACACACCGGGACAGGGGGCCCTTGGAGCAGTTCTTC
once TRBD2 TRBJ2-1 TRBV7-7 CASSRLTSGPNNEQFF TGTGCTAGCAGCCGTCTAACTAGCGGGCCAAACAATGAGCAGTTCTTC
NA TRBD1 TRBJ2-7 TRBV4-1 CASSSGTGAYEQYF TGCGCCAGCAGCTCCGGGACAGGGGCCTACGAGCAGTACTTC
NA TRBD2 TRBJ2-7 TRBV27 CASSFGLAGLSYEQYF TGTGCTAGCAGTTTCGGCCTAGCGGGACTCTCCTACGAGCAGTATTTC
NA NA TRBJ1-5 TRBV7-9 CASSQAGGNQPQHF TGTGCCAGCAGCCAGGCCGGGGGTAATCAGCCCCAGCATTTT
NA TRBD2 TRBJ2-7 TRBV19 CASSQSAAGKTYEQYF TGTGCCAGTAGTCAAAGTGCAGCGGGGAAAACCTACGAGCAGTACTTC
NA NA TRBJ2-7 TRBV7-2 CASSLTGPYEQYF TGTGCCAGCAGCTTAACAGGGCCCTACGAGCAGTACTTC
NA TRBD2 TRBJ2-7 TRBV5-1 CASSHGRGGEQYF TGCGCCAGCAGCCATGGTAGGGGAGGGGAGCAGTACTTC
NA TRBD1 TRBJ2-2 TRBV7-2 CASSQRTGGSTGELFF TGTGCCAGCAGCCAACGGACAGGGGGCAGCACCGGGGAGCTGTTTTTT
NA TRBD1 TRBJ2-2 TRBV10-2 CASRGQDRGISGELFF TGCGCCAGCCGCGGCCAGGACAGGGGTATAAGCGGGGAGCTGTTTTTT
NA NA TRBJ2-3 TRBV2 CASAEQGSGTDTQYF TGTGCCAGCGCGGAGCAGGGGTCGGGGACAGATACGCAGTATTTT